The 24 T cell receptor beta chains listed next were all sequenced from one sample in a study of T cell repertoires in cytomegalovirus infection (dated by TCRdb to 2018 to 2020). The sample was run on an Illumina HiSeq 1500. The public reads were run again by TCRdb, first through fastp at Q25 and then through MiXCR, and only productive beta chains were kept. Every entry covers one CDR3 protein and lists the most common genes and DNA from its rows. This sample has 500,000 to 600,000 distinct CDR3 sequences in its table, and approximately 16% of those were observed once. In total, the top ten clones hold roughly a quarter of the sample. Sequencing used CD8+ T cells from PBMCs. The receptors stem from a human donor in good health (CMV status not recorded). Some clones in this sample may be carry-over from other donors' samples.

This clonotype appeared a few times. V and J are TRBV28 and TRBJ2-7; D is perhaps TRBD1 or TRBD2 (5 bases each). Germline V CDR1 and CDR2: MDHEN, SYDVKM. This CDR3 contains 15 residues. V shed 5 bases and J shed 0 bases, with 14 bases lying between them. In nucleotides, the CDR3 is TGTGCCAGCAGTCCCGAGGGGCCTCGCTCCTACGAGCAGTACTTC. Translated: CASSPEGPRSYEQYF. Complete variable domain (other parts from reference TRBV28 and TRBJ2-7): DVKVTQSSRYLVKRTGEKVFLECVQDMDHENMFWYRQDPGLGLRLIYFSYDVKMKEKGDIPEGYSVSREKKERFSLILESASTNQTSMYLCASSPEGPRSYEQYFGPGTRLTVT.

The chain couples TRBV2 to TRBJ1-2; 8 bases are shared with TRBD1. There are 15 residues in the CDR3. V gave up 2 bases and J gave up 2 bases; unmatched junction bases: 4. Germline loops: CDR1 SNHLY, CDR2 FYNNEI. The CDR3 sequence: CASSELAGGNYGYTF. CDR3 sequence (DNA): TGTGCCAGCAGTGAATTGGCAGGGGGCAACTATGGCTACACCTTC.

This clonotype was picked up a small number of times. The chain has TRBV27 and TRBJ2-2; perhaps TRBD2 as D (5 bases). The CDR3 sequence is 16 residues long. Germline V gene sequence: CDR1 MNHEY, CDR2 SMNVEV (reference sequence). The CDR3 DNA is TGTGCTCACCTCACCCCGGGAAGGCCGGACACCGGGGAGCTGTTTTTT. Encoded protein: CAHLTPGRPDTGELFF.

To note about this clonotype: This likely comes from a read error, as the CDR3 has no conserved phenylalanine or tryptophan at its end. This chain uses TRBV27 with TRBJ1-5; 8 nucleotides line up with TRBD1. The CDR3 is 15 amino acids. Trimming cost V 3 bases and J 0 bases; bases outside gene matches: 1. CDR1 is MNHEY, CDR2 SMNVEV, per germline (reference sequence). CDR3 bases: TGTGCCAGCAGTTTTACAGGGGGTAGCAATCAGCCCCAGCATTAT. Translation: CASSFTGGSNQPQHY.

The chain employs TRBV5-6 and TRBJ2-3; 8 positions match TRBD1. Germline V gene data show CDR1 as SGHDT and CDR2 as YYEEEE. The J segment lost 3 bases and the V segment lost 3 bases, leaving 9 bases of the junction unmatched. The CDR3 totals 16 residues. CDR3 DNA sequence: TGTGCCAGCAGCTCCGACAGGGGATCGGGGACAGATACGCAGTATTTT. It encodes CASSSDRGSGTDTQYF.

As concerns this clonotype: This likely comes from a read error, as the CDR3 has no conserved phenylalanine or tryptophan at its end. The chain uses TRBV7-4 and TRBJ2-1; D remains ambiguous. This CDR3 is 13 amino acids long. The V and J ends lost 5 bases and 8 bases respectively, with 13 bases between them. In germline, CDR1 is SGHVT, CDR2 SQSDAQ. CDR3 coding DNA: TGTGCCAGCAGCACCCCTAGGATCGATGAGCAGTTCTTA. Residues: CASSTPRIDEQFL.

The V gene is TRBV19, the J gene TRBJ1-1; 7 bases agree with TRBD1. Trimming took 6 bases from V and 0 from J; bases not matched to a gene: 7. The CDR3 spans 15 residues. Germline CDR1 LNHDA, CDR2 SQIVND (reference sequence). CDR3 protein: CASRPMGQMNTEAFF. CDR3 nucleotide sequence: TGTGCCAGTAGGCCGATGGGACAGATGAACACTGAAGCTTTCTTT.

At least ten counts were recorded for this clonotype. This chain joins TRBV11-2 and TRBJ2-1; 13 bases line up with TRBD2. V was pared by 5 bases and J by 8 bases, with 9 bases of the junction left unmatched. Germline V gives CDR1 SGHAT, CDR2 FQNNGV. There are 16 residues in the CDR3. The CDR3 reads CASSRSTSGRTHEQFF. CDR3 DNA: TGTGCCAGCAGCCGATCGACTAGCGGGAGGACGCATGAGCAGTTCTTC. Combining the CDR3 with reference TRBV11-2 and TRBJ2-1 gives the whole variable domain EAGVAQSPRYKIIEKRQSVAFWCNPISGHATLYWYQQILGQGPKLLIQFQNNGVVDDSQLPKDRFSAERLKGVDSTLKIQPAKLEDSAVYLCASSRSTSGRTHEQFFGPGTRLTVL.

In this sample, this clonotype turned up once. The CDR3 carries no conserved terminal phenylalanine or tryptophan, so it likely arises from a read error. This sequence joins TRBV5-4 and TRBJ1-2; no reliable D call. Trimming cost V 0 bases and J 3 bases, with 12 bases left between them. CDR1 is SGHNT, CDR2 YYREEE, per germline (reference sequence). This CDR3 has 15 amino acids. The CDR3 DNA is TGTGCCAGCAGCTTGGCCCCGGATACTTACTATGGCTACACCTTA. Amino acid sequence: CASSLAPDTYYGYTL.

J is TRBJ1-1 and V is TRBV5-6; D is unclear. Germline assignment: CDR1 SGHDT and CDR2 YYEEEE. The CDR3 is 14 amino acids. The V end was cut by 4 bases, the J end by 5 bases, with 15 bases between. CDR3 in DNA: TGTGCCAGCAGCCAACAAGCATGGACGACTGAAGCTTTCTTT. Its protein is CASSQQAWTTEAFF.

This clonotype appeared many times. This chain links TRBV27 with TRBJ1-5; D is undetermined. The germline gives CDR1 MNHEY, CDR2 SMNVEV (reference sequence). Trimming removed 7 bases from V and 1 base from J, with 11 bases in between. The CDR3 is 14 amino acids. The CDR3 nucleotides read TGTGCCAGCAATGAGGCGGGGAGCAATCAGCCCCAGCATTTT. This codes for CASNEAGSNQPQHF.

This clonotype came up many times. DNA for the CDR3: TGTGCCAGCACCCAACAGGGTTTATCCTATAATTCACCCCTCCACTTT. Its translation is CASTQQGLSYNSPLHF. This chain links TRBV6-1 with TRBJ1-6; a possible D gene is TRBD1 (6 bases). The CDR3 covers 16 residues. CDR1 and CDR2 from the germline V gene are MNHNS and SASEGT. The ends were cut back, 7 bases at V and 1 base at J, with 14 bases in the middle.

This clonotype was recorded many times. This chain uses TRBV7-3 with TRBJ2-1, with TRBD2 as a possible D gene (6 bases). This CDR3 spans 14 amino acids. In germline, CDR1 is SGHTA, CDR2 FQGTGA. The germline V and J ends were trimmed by 0 bases and 9 bases, with 12 bases remaining between them. The CDR3: CASSLTGSSTEQFF. The CDR3 coding sequence is TGTGCCAGCAGCTTAACCGGGAGTAGTACTGAGCAGTTCTTC.

The chain is built from TRBV19 and TRBJ1-2; 9 nucleotides line up with TRBD1. Germline V lookup: CDR1 LNHDA, CDR2 SQIVND (reference sequence). The junction had 8 bases not matched to a gene; V was cut back by 6 bases and J by 0 bases. The CDR3 consists of 16 residues. The CDR3 loop reads CASRHGTGLANYGYTF. Here the CDR3 DNA reads TGTGCCAGTAGACACGGGACAGGGTTAGCTAACTATGGCTACACCTTC.

The sample holds a few counts of this clonotype. The chain uses TRBV6-1 and TRBJ1-4; D is perhaps TRBD1 (5 bases). CDR1 is MNHNS and CDR2 is SASEGT in the germline V gene. V was pared by 3 bases and J by 8 bases, with 16 bases between. The CDR3 spans 15 residues. The CDR3 bases are TGTGCCAGCAGTGAGGGGCCAGCTCGGGGAGAAAAACTGTTTTTT. It yields the protein CASSEGPARGEKLFF.

The V gene is TRBV5-1, the J gene TRBJ1-1, with 7 bases fitting TRBD1. With 3 bases clipped from V and 0 bases from J, the junction kept 11 bases outside the gene matches. The CDR3 length is 17 residues. From germline, CDR1 is SGHRS and CDR2 YFSETQ. CDR3 nucleotides: TGCGCCAGCAGCTGGACTCCGGGACAGACTATGAACACTGAAGCTTTCTTT. Translating it yields CASSWTPGQTMNTEAFF.

The V call is TRBV7-9, the J call TRBJ2-2; TRBD2 matches 11 bases. The CDR3 contains 18 residues. Germline V gene sequence: CDR1 SEHNR, CDR2 FQNEAQ (reference sequence). V lost 5 bases and J lost 1; bases outside the gene matches: 9. The CDR3 nucleotides read TGTGCCAGCAGCCCGGGACTAGCGGACATATTGAACACCGGGGAGCTGTTTTTT. This encodes CASSPGLADILNTGELFF. Variable domain in full (rest from reference TRBV7-9 and TRBJ2-2): DTGVSQNPRHKITKRGQNVTFRCDPISEHNRLYWYRQTLGQGPEFLTYFQNEAQLEKSRLLSDRFSAERPKGSFSTLEIQRTEQGDSAMYLCASSPGLADILNTGELFFGEGSRLTVL.

The sample holds many counts of this clonotype. The CDR3 loop reads CASSLGIDNTNYGYTF. Here the CDR3 DNA reads TGTGCCAGCAGCTTAGGTATTGACAACACTAACTATGGCTACACCTTC. This chain connects TRBV11-2 to TRBJ1-2; D gene unclear. The length of the CDR3 is 16 residues. Looked up from germline, CDR1 is SGHAT and CDR2 is FQNNGV. With 1 base removed from V and 0 bases from J, the gap between germline ends came to 12 bases.

The rearrangement uses TRBV27 and TRBJ2-7, with D unclear. Trimming removed 4 bases at V and 2 bases at J, with 12 bases between. The CDR3 covers 14 residues. Germline assignment: CDR1 MNHEY and CDR2 SMNVEV (reference sequence). CDR3 sequence reads: CASSWKDPTYEQYF. CDR3 sequence (DNA): TGTGCCAGCAGTTGGAAGGACCCAACCTACGAGCAGTACTTC.

The rearrangement links TRBV29-1 to TRBJ1-2; D is undetermined. The V end was cut by 0 bases, the J end by 7 bases, with 3 bases between. Looked up from germline, CDR1 is SQVTM and CDR2 is ANQGSEA. The CDR3 contains 10 residues. The CDR3 region has the DNA TGCAGCGTTGAAGATCGTGGCTACACCTTC. As protein: CSVEDRGYTF.

This clonotype was counted many times. The rearrangement joins TRBV29-1 to TRBJ2-7; D tentatively reads TRBD1 or TRBD2 (5 bases each). V gave up 3 bases and J gave up 3 bases, with 15 bases separating them. CDR1 is SQVTM, CDR2 ANQGSEA, per germline. This CDR3 comprises 14 residues. This chain's CDR3 is CSVEKQAGGYEQYF. Written as DNA, the CDR3 is TGCAGCGTTGAGAAACAGGCTGGGGGCTACGAGCAGTACTTC.

This clonotype has just a few counts. The chain carries TRBV5-6 and TRBJ1-2; 7 bases map to TRBD1. Looked up from germline, CDR1 is SGHDT and CDR2 is YYEEEE. This CDR3 region has 15 residues. The ends lost 4 bases at V and 2 bases at J; junction bases unmatched: 8. CDR3 region: CASSIQGYRNYGYTF. CDR3 nucleotide sequence: TGTGCCAGCAGCATACAGGGGTATAGGAACTATGGCTACACCTTC.

This clonotype was seen just once. One end of the junction is discordant with germline, which a read error may explain. This rearrangement joins TRBV2 to TRBJ2-7; D possibly matches TRBD1 or TRBD2 (5 bases each). The germline gives CDR1 SNHLY, CDR2 FYNNEI. The CDR3 is 15 residues long. The CDR3 DNA reads TGTACCAGCAGTCCGCTCAGGGACGGGACCTACGAGCAGTACTTC. It translates to CTSSPLRDGTYEQYF.

The sample holds many counts of this clonotype. This chain links TRBV7-9 with TRBJ1-1, with a possible D match to TRBD1 (6 bases). The CDR3 totals 12 residues. The ends were cut back, 1 base at V and 8 bases at J, with 8 bases in the middle. Germline V gene data show CDR1 as SEHNR and CDR2 as FQNEAQ (reference sequence). The CDR3 region is CASSLGGLEAFF. In DNA, the CDR3 is TGTGCCAGCAGCTTAGGGGGGCTCGAAGCTTTCTTT.